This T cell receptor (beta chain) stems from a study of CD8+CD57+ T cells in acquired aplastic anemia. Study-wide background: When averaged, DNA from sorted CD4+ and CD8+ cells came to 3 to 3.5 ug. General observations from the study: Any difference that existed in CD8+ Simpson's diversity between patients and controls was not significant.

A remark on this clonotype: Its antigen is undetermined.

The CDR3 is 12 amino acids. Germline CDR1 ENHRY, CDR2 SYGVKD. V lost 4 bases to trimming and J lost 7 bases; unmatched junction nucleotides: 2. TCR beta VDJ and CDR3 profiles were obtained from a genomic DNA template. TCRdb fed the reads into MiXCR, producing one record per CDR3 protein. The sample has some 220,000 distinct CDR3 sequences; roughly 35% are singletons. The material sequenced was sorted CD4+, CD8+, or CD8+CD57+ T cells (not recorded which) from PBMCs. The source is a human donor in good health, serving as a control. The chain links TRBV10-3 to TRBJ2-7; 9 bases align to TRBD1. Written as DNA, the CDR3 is TGTGCCATCAGTGCGACAGGGGGGGAGCAGTACTTC. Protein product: CAISATGGEQYF.